A single sample is the source of the 28 T cell receptor beta chains below, sequenced in a study of blood T cell repertoires in COVID-19. Measured with immunoSEQ multiplex PCR; TCRdb has only the in-frame clones, and not every one. Here the sample spans around 130,000 clones, approximately 80% being singletons. Input material: peripheral blood. These receptor sequences come from an elderly man with acute or convalescent COVID-19.

The chain recombines TRBV5-1 with TRBJ2-1; 12 nucleotides align to TRBD2. Germline assignment: CDR1 SGHRS and CDR2 YFSETQ. The CDR3 has 17 amino acids. The V segment lost 0 bases and the J segment 2 bases; nucleotides outside the gene matches: 3. In DNA form, the CDR3 reads TGCGCCAGCAGCTTGGCCCTAGCGGGGGGGCCCTACAATGAGCAGTTCTTC. Its translation is CASSLALAGGPYNEQFF.

This chain links TRBV19 with TRBJ2-6; 8 positions agree with TRBD1. Germline-derived CDR1 and CDR2 are LNHDA and SQIVND (reference sequence). This CDR3 contains 17 residues. J lost 0 bases, V lost 6 bases, and 7 bases had no gene match. This CDR3 reads CASRPTGVVSGANVLTF. The CDR3 DNA reads TGTGCCAGTAGGCCGACAGGGGTGGTCTCTGGGGCCAACGTCCTGACTTTC.

The chain is built from TRBV2 and TRBJ2-7, with a weak D call TRBD1 (5 bases). Germline-derived CDR1 and CDR2 are SNHLY and FYNNEI. The CDR3 spans 15 residues. V was shortened by 0 bases and J by 6 bases, with 15 bases between the two germline ends. In nucleotides, the CDR3 is TGTGCCAGCAGTGAAGCTATCCAGCAGGGTAGCGAGCAGTACTTC. Its translation: CASSEAIQQGSEQYF.

This clone has just one count. The genes are TRBV6-5 and TRBJ2-2; D uncertain. The CDR3 contains 15 residues. The V gene lost 0 bases and the J gene lost 1 base, with 6 bases spanning the gap. Per the germline V gene, CDR1 is MNHEY and CDR2 is SVGAGI. The CDR3 here is CASSYSNGNTGELFF. CDR3 in DNA: TGTGCCAGCAGTTACTCGAACGGGAACACCGGGGAGCTGTTTTTT.

The chain carries TRBV6-2 or TRBV6-3 and TRBJ1-2, with D possibly matching TRBD1 (6 bases). The CDR3 covers 14 residues. The V end lost 6 bases, the J end lost 6 bases, and 17 bases lay between the germline ends. CDR1 and CDR2 (germline): MNHEY, SVGEGT. The CDR3 DNA follows: TGTGCCAGCAGCGAGGGGGACGGCGTGGATGGCTACACCTTC. This sequence encodes CASSEGDGVDGYTF.

This chain links TRBV7-3 with TRBJ2-6, with 9 bases fitting TRBD1. The CDR3 spans 17 residues. From germline, CDR1 is SGHTA and CDR2 FQGTGA. V dropped 6 bases and J dropped 2; count of bases not matched to a gene: 8. CDR3 sequence (DNA): TGTGCCAGCAGTTACAGGACAGGGGAGACTGGGGCCAACGTCCTGACTTTC. Protein sequence: CASSYRTGETGANVLTF.

V usage is TRBV19 and J usage is TRBJ1-5; D may be TRBD1 (6 bases). V lost 5 bases, J lost 1 base, and 9 bases lay in between. This CDR3 is built from 14 residues. CDR1 is LNHDA, CDR2 SQIVND, per germline (reference sequence). As DNA, the CDR3 is TGTGCCAGTAGTGTGGGACACAGCAATCAGCCCCAGCATTTT. Translation gives CASSVGHSNQPQHF.

A remark on this clone: This may be a read error: a much more frequent sequence differs by one nucleotide. The V and J genes are TRBV12-3 or TRBV12-4 and TRBJ2-7; D possibly corresponds to TRBD1 (5 bases). V lost 5 bases and J 4 bases, leaving 6 bases between the germline ends. CDR3 length equals 11 residues. CDR3 amino acids: CASSAGYEQYF. CDR3 coding DNA: TGTGCCAGCAGTGCAGGGTACGAGCAGTACTTC.

The chain uses TRBV5-1 and TRBJ2-1; TRBD1 might be the D (6 bases). With 0 bases removed from V and 6 bases from J, the gap between germline ends came to 13 bases. CDR3 size: 15 residues. From germline, CDR1 is SGHRS and CDR2 YFSETQ. The CDR3 DNA sequence: TGCGCCAGCAGCTTGGATGGACAGCTGTTCAATGAGCAGTTCTTC. Translating gives CASSLDGQLFNEQFF.

V and J are TRBV10-3 and TRBJ1-5; D remains unclear. Looked up from germline, CDR1 is ENHRY and CDR2 is SYGVKD. V gave up 4 bases and J gave up 0 bases, with 4 bases separating them. The CDR3 extends over 13 amino acids. DNA of the CDR3: TGTGCCATCAGTGGCAGTAGCAATCAGCCCCAGCATTTT. It specifies CAISGSSNQPQHF.

V gene TRBV19 combines with J gene TRBJ1-1; D may be TRBD1 (6 bases). CDR1 and CDR2 (germline): LNHDA, SQIVND (reference sequence). Trimming took off 4 bases at V and 1 base at J, with 7 bases between the two ends. The CDR3 totals 13 residues. CDR3 loop: CASSTQGNTEAFF. Written as DNA, the CDR3 is TGTGCCAGTAGTACACAGGGGAACACTGAAGCTTTCTTT.

There are a few counts of this clone. The V gene is TRBV6-5, the J gene TRBJ1-1, with 10 bases matching TRBD1. The CDR3 contains 14 residues. Losses at the gene ends were 5 bases for V and 5 bases for J; bases not matched to a gene: 5. From germline, CDR1 is MNHEY and CDR2 SVGAGI. The CDR3 DNA sequence: TGTGCCAGCAGTCGACAGGGGGCTTGGACTGAAGCTTTCTTT. Its translation is CASSRQGAWTEAFF.

This chain joins TRBV6-1 and TRBJ1-1; maybe TRBD1 (5 bases). This CDR3 has 12 amino acids. CDR1 is MNHNS, CDR2 SASEGT, per germline. Trimming pared 7 bases from V and 7 bases from J, leaving 13 bases between. CDR3 region: CASTGDYDEAFF. The CDR3 DNA reads TGTGCCAGCACCGGGGACTACGATGAAGCTTTCTTT.

This chain links TRBV5-6 with TRBJ2-3; 10 nucleotides align to TRBD2. This CDR3 comprises 18 residues. CDR1 and CDR2 from the germline V gene are SGHDT and YYEEEE. V was clipped by 3 bases and J by 2 bases; unmatched bases: 12. As DNA, the CDR3 is TGTGCCAGCAGCTCCCGTCTCGAGCGGGGGGGTAACACAGATACGCAGTATTTT. It translates to CASSSRLERGGNTDTQYF.

This rearrangement joins TRBV5-5 to TRBJ2-3; weak D call: TRBD2 (7 bases). This CDR3 has 16 residues. Trimming took off 4 bases at V and 0 bases at J, with 15 bases between the two ends. CDR1 is SGHKS, CDR2 YYEKEE, per germline (reference sequence). DNA for the CDR3: TGTGCCAGCAGCGTAGAGGGGGGGAAGAGCACAGATACGCAGTATTTT. It encodes CASSVEGGKSTDTQYF.

This rearrangement joins TRBV7-8 to TRBJ2-2; D not certain. V lost 7 bases, J lost 4 bases, and 10 bases lay in between. This CDR3 spans 13 amino acids. Germline V gives CDR1 SGHVS, CDR2 FQNEAQ. This CDR3 is CASTVRSTGELFF. CDR3 bases: TGTGCCAGCACCGTGCGATCCACCGGGGAGCTGTTTTTT. Full variable domain (rest looked up from reference TRBV7-8 and TRBJ2-2): GAGVSQSPRYKVAKRGQDVALRCDPISGHVSLFWYQQALGQGPEFLTYFQNEAQLDKSGLPSDRFFAERPEGSVSTLKIQRTQQEDSAVYLCASTVRSTGELFFGEGSRLTVL.

The chain couples TRBV28 to TRBJ1-2, with a tentative D call TRBD1 (6 bases). V was shortened by 5 bases and J by 6 bases, with 16 bases between the two germline ends. CDR3 length: 14 amino acids. Germline CDR1 and CDR2: MDHEN and SYDVKM. The CDR3 loop reads CASSKSPGVDGYTF. The CDR3 coding sequence is TGTGCCAGCAGTAAATCCCCAGGGGTCGATGGCTACACCTTC.

The chain uses TRBV7-3 and TRBJ2-7; D is perhaps TRBD1 (5 bases). Trimming shortened V by 5 bases and J by 5 bases, and 13 bases separated the two germline ends. Germline V gene data show CDR1 as SGHTA and CDR2 as FQGTGA. The CDR3 has 13 residues. The CDR3 loop is CASSLSGYNEQYF. The CDR3 coding sequence is TGTGCCAGCAGCCTATCAGGGTATAACGAGCAGTACTTC.

The CDR3 DNA sequence: TGTGCCAGCAGCCAAGCTACGCGGGGGGGCCAGGATGAGCAGTTCTTC. The encoded protein is CASSQATRGGQDEQFF. The gene calls are TRBV3-1 (or the pseudogene TRBV3-2) and TRBJ2-1, with 9 bases aligning to TRBD2. With V trimmed by 1 base and J by 8 bases, 9 bases remained unmatched. CDR3 length: 16 amino acids. The V gene's germline CDR1 is LGHDT and CDR2 YNNKEL (reference sequence).

This clone was observed a single time. CDR3 sequence reads: CASSLEGAGYTF. In DNA form, the CDR3 reads TGTGCCAGCAGTTTAGAGGGGGCGGGCTACACCTTC. The V call is TRBV12-3 or TRBV12-4, the J call TRBJ1-2; 7 positions agree with TRBD1. Trimming removed 1 base from V and 8 bases from J; junction bases left unmatched: 1. This CDR3 contains 12 residues.

This clone was seen only a few times. V is TRBV11-1 and J is TRBJ1-4; tentative D call: TRBD1 (6 bases). Germline V CDR1 and CDR2: SGHAT, FQDESV (reference sequence). The CDR3 is made up of 16 amino acids. Trimming shortened V by 4 bases and J by 3 bases, and 15 bases separated the two germline ends. The CDR3 spells CASSYLTGRANEKLFF. The CDR3 DNA sequence: TGTGCCAGCAGCTACTTGACAGGACGGGCTAATGAAAAACTGTTTTTT.

The chain joins TRBV19 to TRBJ1-4; D may be TRBD1 (5 bases). The CDR3 spans 16 residues. The V gene's germline CDR1 is LNHDA and CDR2 SQIVND (reference sequence). Deletions cut 4 bases from V and 5 bases from J, with 17 bases between. CDR3 bases: TGTGCCAGTAGTAGCGGCCGCGCAGGGATGAATGAAAAACTGTTTTTT. This translates into CASSSGRAGMNEKLFF.

The chain employs TRBV5-1 and TRBJ2-3; TRBD1 might be the D (6 bases). Germline V lookup: CDR1 SGHRS, CDR2 YFSETQ. The V and J ends lost 4 bases and 4 bases respectively, with 16 bases between them. This CDR3 comprises 15 residues. The CDR3 region is CASSGRDNWSDTQYF. CDR3 sequence (DNA): TGCGCCAGCAGCGGCCGGGACAACTGGTCAGATACGCAGTATTTT.

The chain employs TRBV15 and TRBJ2-5, with TRBD2 matching 7 bases. CDR1 is LNHNV, CDR2 YYDKDF, per germline (reference sequence). V lost 3 bases to trimming and J lost 4 bases; unmatched junction nucleotides: 8. This CDR3 region has 15 residues. CDR3 in amino acids: CATSRGGNDRETQYF. CDR3 DNA sequence: TGTGCCACCAGCAGGGGGGGGAACGACCGAGAGACCCAGTACTTC.

The chain employs TRBV15 and TRBJ1-2; 8 bases align to TRBD1. With 5 bases clipped from V and 8 bases from J, the junction kept 10 bases outside the gene matches. This CDR3 has 14 residues. Germline values: CDR1 LNHNV, CDR2 YYDKDF (reference sequence). CDR3 DNA sequence: TGTGCCACCAGCCCTGGACAGGGAGGGAGAGGCTACACCTTC. It encodes CATSPGQGGRGYTF.

This sequence joins TRBV28 and TRBJ2-7; TRBD1 aligns across 7 bases. Trimming took 7 bases from V and 2 from J; bases not matched to a gene: 2. Germline CDR1 MDHEN, CDR2 SYDVKM. This CDR3 has 12 residues. The CDR3 sequence: CASKGQTYEQYF. CDR3 nucleotide sequence: TGTGCCAGCAAGGGACAGACCTACGAGCAGTACTTC.

This chain's CDR3 is CASRQGDYGYTF. The CDR3 coding sequence is TGTGCCAGCCGACAGGGCGACTATGGCTACACCTTC. The chain employs TRBV28 and TRBJ1-2, with TRBD1 matching over 7 bases. V lost 8 bases, J lost 3 bases, and 3 bases stayed unmatched. Germline V gene sequence: CDR1 MDHEN, CDR2 SYDVKM. This CDR3 region has 12 residues.

The CDR3 here is CSVERSRVVGYTF. CDR3 bases: TGCAGCGTTGAAAGGTCCAGGGTTGTTGGCTACACCTTC. This chain joins TRBV29-1 and TRBJ1-2; D is perhaps TRBD1 (5 bases). CDR3 length: 13 residues. The germline gives CDR1 SQVTM, CDR2 ANQGSEA. V lost 2 bases and J 7 bases, leaving 14 bases between the germline ends.